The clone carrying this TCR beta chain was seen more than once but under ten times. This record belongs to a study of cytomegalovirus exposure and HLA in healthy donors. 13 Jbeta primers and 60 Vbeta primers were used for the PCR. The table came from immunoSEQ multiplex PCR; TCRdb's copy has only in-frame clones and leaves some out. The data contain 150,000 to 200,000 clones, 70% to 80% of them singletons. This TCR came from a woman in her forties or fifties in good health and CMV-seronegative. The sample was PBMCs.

The CDR3 region has the DNA TGTGCCAGCAAAACCCATCAGGGGGCAGGGGAGCAGTACTTC. Its protein product is CASKTHQGAGEQYF. The chain is built from TRBV6-5 and TRBJ2-7; 8 nucleotides agree with TRBD1. Germline assignment: CDR1 MNHEY and CDR2 SVGAGI. J was trimmed by 7 bases and V by 7 bases; bases with no gene match: 12. The CDR3 runs to 14 residues.